This T cell receptor beta chain is from a study of blood T cell repertoires in COVID-19. Study-wide background: Researchers got acute and convalescent COVID-19 samples from the United States, Italy and Spain. The analysed material was cDNA or gDNA that came from T cells, B-cell-depleted T cells, or PBMCs.

Original data processing: By means of reference gene primer amplification, nucleated cell counts were estimated. The method was immunoSEQ multiplex PCR; TCRdb's version includes in-frame clones alone and lacks a portion of them. Clone size and V and J calls were adopted from that table, with D and trimming inferred from the DNA. This sample carries around 300,000 clones, roughly 88% of them seen once, and the ten largest clones take 9.5% to 12%. V trimming: 5 bases; J trimming: 4 bases; junction bases outside the gene matches: 4. The CDR3 is 14 amino acids. Germline CDR1 and CDR2: SEHNR and FQNEAQ (reference sequence). This clone was seen a handful of times.

The receptor was derived from a woman in her 70s with acute or convalescent COVID-19. This chain uses TRBV7-9 with TRBJ1-3, with 8 bases lining up with TRBD1. The specimen was peripheral blood. In DNA, the CDR3 is TGTGCCAGCAGCCGCGGACAGGGCGGAAACACCATATATTTT. Its protein is CASSRGQGGNTIYF.